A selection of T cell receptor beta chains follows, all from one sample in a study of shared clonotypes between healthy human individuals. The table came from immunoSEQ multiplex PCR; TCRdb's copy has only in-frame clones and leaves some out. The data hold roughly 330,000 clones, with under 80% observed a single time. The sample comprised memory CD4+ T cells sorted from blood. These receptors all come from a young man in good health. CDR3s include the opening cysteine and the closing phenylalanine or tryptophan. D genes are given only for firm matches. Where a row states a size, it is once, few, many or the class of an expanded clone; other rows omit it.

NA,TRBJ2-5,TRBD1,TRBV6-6,CASREPGGRETQYF,TGTGCCAGCAGGGAGCCAGGGGGCAGGGAGACCCAGTACTTC
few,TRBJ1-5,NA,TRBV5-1,CASSYRVGQPQHF,TGCGCCAGCAGTTACAGGGTGGGACAGCCCCAGCATTTT
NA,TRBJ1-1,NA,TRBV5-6,CASSSILDSDTEAFF,TGTGCCAGCAGCTCCATACTCGACTCCGACACTGAAGCTTTCTTT
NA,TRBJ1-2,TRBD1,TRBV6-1,CASSPEGQGWGYTF,TGTGCCAGCTCCCCCGAAGGACAGGGCTGGGGCTACACCTTC
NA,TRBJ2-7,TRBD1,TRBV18,CASSPTWDRTYEQYF,TGTGCCAGCTCACCGACCTGGGACAGGACCTACGAGCAGTACTTC
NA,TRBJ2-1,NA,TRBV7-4,CASSLVASPVPNEHNEQFF,TGTGCCAGCAGCTTAGTAGCTAGCCCCGTTCCTAATGAGCACAATGAGCAGTTCTTC
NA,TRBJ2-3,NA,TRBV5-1,CASSPPGFSTTDTQYF,TGCGCCAGCAGCCCGCCTGGGTTCTCGACCACAGATACGCAGTATTTT
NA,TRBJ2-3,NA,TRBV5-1,CASSLEGTDTQYF,TGCGCCAGCAGCTTGGAGGGTACAGATACGCAGTATTTT
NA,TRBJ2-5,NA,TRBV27,CASSQQGDETQYF,TGTGCCAGCAGCCAACAGGGTGATGAGACCCAGTACTTC
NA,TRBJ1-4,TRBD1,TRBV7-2,CASSPGQGGNEKLFF,TGTGCCAGCAGCCCGGGACAGGGTGGGAATGAAAAACTGTTTTTT
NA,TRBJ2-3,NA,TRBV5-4,CASSFRGNTQYF,TGTGCCAGCAGCTTCAGGGGAAATACGCAGTATTTT
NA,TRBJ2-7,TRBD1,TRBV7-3,CASSLPPDRENEQYF,TGTGCCAGCAGCTTACCCCCGGACAGGGAAAACGAGCAGTACTTC
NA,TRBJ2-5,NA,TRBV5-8,CASSAVGVTQYF,TGTGCCAGCAGCGCGGTAGGGGTGACCCAGTACTTC
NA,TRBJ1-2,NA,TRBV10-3,CAISQTTGGSNYGYTF,TGTGCCATCAGTCAAACGACAGGCGGATCCAACTATGGCTACACCTTC
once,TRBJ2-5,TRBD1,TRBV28,CASTSDRAEEETQYF,TGTGCCAGCACCTCGGACAGGGCTGAGGAAGAGACCCAGTACTTC
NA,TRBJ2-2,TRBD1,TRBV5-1,CASSSSGTGRTGELFF,TGCGCCAGCAGCTCGTCCGGGACAGGCCGAACCGGGGAGCTGTTTTTT
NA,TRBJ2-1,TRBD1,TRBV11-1,CASSLGQGAYYNEQFF,TGTGCCAGCAGCCTGGGACAGGGCGCTTACTACAATGAGCAGTTCTTC
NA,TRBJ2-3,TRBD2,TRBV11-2,CASSLKLAGGGGTDTQYF,TGTGCCAGCAGCTTAAAGCTAGCGGGAGGAGGTGGGACAGATACGCAGTATTTT
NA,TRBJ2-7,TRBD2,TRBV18,CASSQNAGDGYEQYF,TGTGCCAGCTCACAAAACGCGGGGGACGGCTACGAGCAGTACTTC
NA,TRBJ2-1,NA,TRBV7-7,CASSSGQYNEQFF,TGTGCCAGCAGCTCAGGACAGTACAATGAGCAGTTCTTC
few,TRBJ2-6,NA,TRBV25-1,CASTGSGANVLTF,TGTGCCAGCACGGGCTCTGGGGCCAACGTCCTGACTTTC
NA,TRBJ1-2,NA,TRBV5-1,CASSGQSNYGYTF,TGCGCCAGCAGCGGACAGTCGAACTATGGCTACACCTTC
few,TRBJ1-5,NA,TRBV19,CATLLKGGLNQPQHF,TGTGCCACCCTCCTCAAAGGGGGACTTAATCAGCCCCAGCATTTT
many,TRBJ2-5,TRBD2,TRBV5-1,CASSFYGGQETQYF,TGCGCCAGCAGCTTTTACGGGGGGCAAGAGACCCAGTACTTC
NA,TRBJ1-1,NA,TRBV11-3,CASSERTAMNTEAFF,TGTGCCAGCAGCGAAAGGACAGCCATGAACACTGAAGCTTTCTTT
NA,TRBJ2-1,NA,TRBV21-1,CASSKQGWGGPPYNEQFF,TGTGCCAGCAGCAAACAAGGGTGGGGAGGCCCTCCCTACAATGAGCAGTTCTTC
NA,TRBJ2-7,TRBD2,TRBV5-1,CASSGGTSGSVYEQYF,TGCGCCAGCAGCGGGGGGACTAGCGGGAGTGTCTACGAGCAGTACTTC
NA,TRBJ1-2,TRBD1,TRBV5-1,CASSLGQGTGYTF,TGCGCCAGCAGCTTGGGACAGGGGACTGGCTACACCTTC
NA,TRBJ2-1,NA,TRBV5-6,CASSLSGPGGNEQFF,TGTGCCAGCAGCTTGTCGGGGCCTGGGGGAAATGAGCAGTTCTTC
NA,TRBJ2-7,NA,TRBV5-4,CASSLVGYEQYF,TGTGCCAGCAGCTTGGTTGGCTACGAGCAGTACTTC
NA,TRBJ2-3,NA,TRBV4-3,CASSQGGGHTDTQYF,TGCGCCAGCAGCCAAGGGGGGGGACACACAGATACGCAGTATTTT
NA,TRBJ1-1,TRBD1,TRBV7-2,CASTEGQGWNMNTEAFF,TGTGCCAGCACCGAGGGACAGGGGTGGAACATGAACACTGAAGCTTTCTTT
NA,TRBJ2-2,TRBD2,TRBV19,CASSLLAGDTGELFF,TGTGCCAGTAGTTTGCTAGCGGGAGACACCGGGGAGCTGTTTTTT
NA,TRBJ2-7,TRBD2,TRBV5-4,CASSLGGAGDTYEQYF,TGTGCCAGCAGCTTGGGGGGAGCGGGGGACACCTACGAGCAGTACTTC
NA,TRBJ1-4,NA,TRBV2,CASAGLTNEKLFF,TGTGCCAGCGCGGGGCTTACTAATGAAAAACTGTTTTTT
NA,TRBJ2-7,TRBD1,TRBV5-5,CASSPGTGLEQYF,TGTGCCAGCAGCCCCGGGACAGGGCTCGAGCAGTACTTC